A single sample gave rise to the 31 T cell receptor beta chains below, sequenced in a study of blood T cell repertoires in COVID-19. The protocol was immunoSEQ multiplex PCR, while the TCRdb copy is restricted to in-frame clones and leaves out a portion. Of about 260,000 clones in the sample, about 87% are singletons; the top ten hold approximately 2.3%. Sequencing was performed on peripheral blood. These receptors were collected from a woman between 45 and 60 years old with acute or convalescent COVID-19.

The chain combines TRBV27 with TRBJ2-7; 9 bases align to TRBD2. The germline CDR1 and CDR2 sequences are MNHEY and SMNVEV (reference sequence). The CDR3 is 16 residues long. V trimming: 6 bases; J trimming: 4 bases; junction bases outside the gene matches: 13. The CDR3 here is CASRLDGSGSLYEQYF. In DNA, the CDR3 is TGTGCCAGCAGACTCGACGGTAGCGGGAGTCTTTACGAGCAGTACTTC.

CDR3 in amino acids: CASSLMTSGSSGELFF. CDR3 sequence (DNA): TGCGCCAGCAGCTTGATGACTAGCGGGAGCTCCGGGGAGCTGTTTTTT. The chain links TRBV5-1 to TRBJ2-2, with TRBD2 identical over 12 bases. This CDR3 has 16 residues. Trimming took 1 base from V and 6 from J; bases not matched to a gene: 4. Germline CDR1 and CDR2: SGHRS and YFSETQ.

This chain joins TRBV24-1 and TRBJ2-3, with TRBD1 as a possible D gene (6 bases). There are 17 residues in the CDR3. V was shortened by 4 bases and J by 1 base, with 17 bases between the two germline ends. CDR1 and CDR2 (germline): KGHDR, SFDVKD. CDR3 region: CATSERDRSPGTDTQYF. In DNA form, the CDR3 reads TGTGCCACCAGTGAGCGAGACAGGTCCCCGGGCACAGATACGCAGTATTTT.

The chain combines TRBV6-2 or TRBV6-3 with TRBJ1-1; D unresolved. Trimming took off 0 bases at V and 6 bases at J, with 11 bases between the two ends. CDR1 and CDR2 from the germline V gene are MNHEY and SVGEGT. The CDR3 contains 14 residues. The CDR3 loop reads CASSYSRIRAEAFF. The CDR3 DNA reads TGTGCCAGCAGTTACTCGCGTATCCGCGCTGAAGCTTTCTTT.

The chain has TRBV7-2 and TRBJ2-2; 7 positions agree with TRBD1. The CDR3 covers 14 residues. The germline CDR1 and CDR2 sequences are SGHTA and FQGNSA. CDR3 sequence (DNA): TGTGCTAACAGAGGACAGGCCGTCACCGGGGAGCTGTTTTTT. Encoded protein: CANRGQAVTGELFF.

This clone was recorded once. As DNA, the CDR3 is TGTGCCAGCAGCTTGGACAGGGCCTTTAATGAAAAACTGTTTTTT. This sequence encodes CASSLDRAFNEKLFF. This chain connects TRBV7-6 to TRBJ1-4, with 8 bases lining up with TRBD1. Unmatched junction bases numbered 4, after V lost 3 bases and J lost 4 bases. CDR1 is SGHVS, CDR2 FNYEAQ, per germline. The length of the CDR3 is 15 residues.

The CDR3 DNA reads as TGTGCCAGCAGCTTAGCCATTTTCCGCAGGGTAACGCCGCCACTCCCGAACTACGAGCAGTACTTC. Amino acids: CASSLAIFRRVTPPLPNYEQYF. V gene TRBV7-2 combines with J gene TRBJ2-7, with a weak D call TRBD1 (5 bases). This CDR3 region has 22 residues. The ends were cut back, 0 bases at V and 3 bases at J, with 33 bases in the middle. CDR1 SGHTA and CDR2 FQGNSA come from the germline V gene.

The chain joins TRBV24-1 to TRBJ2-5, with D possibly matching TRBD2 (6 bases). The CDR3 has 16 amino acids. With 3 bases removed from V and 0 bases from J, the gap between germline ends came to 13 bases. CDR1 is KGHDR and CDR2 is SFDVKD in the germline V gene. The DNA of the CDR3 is TGTGCCACCAGTGATGTGGCGGGAAGTAACCAAGAGACCCAGTACTTC. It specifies CATSDVAGSNQETQYF.

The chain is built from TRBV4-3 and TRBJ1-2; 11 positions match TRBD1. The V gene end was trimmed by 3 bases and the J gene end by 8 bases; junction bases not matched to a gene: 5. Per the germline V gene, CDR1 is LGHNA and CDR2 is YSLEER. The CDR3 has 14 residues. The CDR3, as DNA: TGCGCCAGCAGCCAGGACAGGGGGCGGGAGGGCTACACCTTC. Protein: CASSQDRGREGYTF.

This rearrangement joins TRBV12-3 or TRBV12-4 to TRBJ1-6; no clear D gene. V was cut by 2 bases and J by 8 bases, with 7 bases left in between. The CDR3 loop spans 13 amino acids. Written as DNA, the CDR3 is TGTGCCAGCAGTTTAAACCAGGATTCACCCCTCCACTTT. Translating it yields CASSLNQDSPLHF.

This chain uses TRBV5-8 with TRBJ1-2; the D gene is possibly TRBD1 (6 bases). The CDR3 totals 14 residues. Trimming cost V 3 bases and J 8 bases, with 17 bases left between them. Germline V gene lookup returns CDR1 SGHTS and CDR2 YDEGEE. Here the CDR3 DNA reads TGTGCCAGCAGCTCGGACAGCCCGGGTGAGGGCTACACCTTC. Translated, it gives CASSSDSPGEGYTF.

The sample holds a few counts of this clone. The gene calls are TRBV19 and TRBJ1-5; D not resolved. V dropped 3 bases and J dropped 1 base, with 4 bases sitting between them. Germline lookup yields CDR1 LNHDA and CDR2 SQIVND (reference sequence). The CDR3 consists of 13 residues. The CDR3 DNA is TGTGCCAGTAGTATCCAGAGCAATCAGCCCCAGCATTTT. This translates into CASSIQSNQPQHF.

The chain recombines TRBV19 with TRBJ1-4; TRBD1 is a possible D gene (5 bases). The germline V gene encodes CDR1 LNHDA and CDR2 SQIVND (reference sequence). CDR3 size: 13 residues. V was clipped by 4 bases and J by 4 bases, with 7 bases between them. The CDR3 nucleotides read TGTGCCAGTAGTAGCGACAGTAATGAAAAACTGTTTTTT. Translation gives CASSSDSNEKLFF.

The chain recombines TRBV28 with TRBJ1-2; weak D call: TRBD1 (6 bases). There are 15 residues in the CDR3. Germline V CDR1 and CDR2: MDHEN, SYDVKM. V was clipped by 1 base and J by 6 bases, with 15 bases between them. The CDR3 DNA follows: TGTGCCAGCAGTTTATTGGGTCGGGGGGCGGATGGCTACACCTTC. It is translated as CASSLLGRGADGYTF.

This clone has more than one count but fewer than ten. CDR3 sequence: CASSTGTRAGTDTQYF. For the CDR3, the DNA is TGTGCCAGCAGCACAGGGACTAGGGCTGGGACAGATACGCAGTATTTT. The chain couples TRBV7-9 to TRBJ2-3; 8 nucleotides match TRBD2. CDR3 length equals 16 residues. V was clipped by 5 bases and J by 3 bases; unmatched bases: 10. Germline loops: CDR1 SEHNR, CDR2 FQNEAQ (reference sequence).

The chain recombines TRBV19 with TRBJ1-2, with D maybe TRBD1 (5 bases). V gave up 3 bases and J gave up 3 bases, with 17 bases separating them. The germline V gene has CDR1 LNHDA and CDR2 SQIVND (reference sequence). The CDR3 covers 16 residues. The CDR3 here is CASSIDGGGFDYGYTF. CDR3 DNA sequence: TGTGCCAGTAGTATCGACGGGGGGGGTTTCGACTATGGCTACACCTTC.

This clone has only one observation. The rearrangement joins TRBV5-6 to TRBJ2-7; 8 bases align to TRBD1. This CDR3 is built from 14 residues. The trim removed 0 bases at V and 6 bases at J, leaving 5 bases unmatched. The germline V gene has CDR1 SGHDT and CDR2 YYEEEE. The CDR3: CASSLGPGGTEQYF. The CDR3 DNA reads TGTGCCAGCAGCTTGGGTCCAGGGGGCACCGAGCAGTACTTC.

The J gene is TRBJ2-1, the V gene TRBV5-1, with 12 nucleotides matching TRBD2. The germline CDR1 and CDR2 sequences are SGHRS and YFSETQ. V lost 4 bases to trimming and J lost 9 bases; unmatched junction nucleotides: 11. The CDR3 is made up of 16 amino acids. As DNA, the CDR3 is TGCGCCAGCAGCCTTCGTGGGCTAGCGGGAGGGGGTGAGCAGTTCTTC. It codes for CASSLRGLAGGGEQFF. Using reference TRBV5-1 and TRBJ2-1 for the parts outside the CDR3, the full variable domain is KAGVTQTPRYLIKTRGQQVTLSCSPISGHRSVSWYQQTPGQGLQFLFEYFSETQRNKGNFPGRFSGRQFSNSRSEMNVSTLELGDSALYLCASSLRGLAGGGEQFFGPGTRLTVL.

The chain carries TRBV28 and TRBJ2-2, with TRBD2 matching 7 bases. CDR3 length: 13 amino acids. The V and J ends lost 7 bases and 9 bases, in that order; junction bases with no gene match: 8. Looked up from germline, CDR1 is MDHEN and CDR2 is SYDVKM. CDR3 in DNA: TGTGCCAGCAACACCGGGGGGTCCCGGGAGCTGTTTTTT. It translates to CASNTGGSRELFF.

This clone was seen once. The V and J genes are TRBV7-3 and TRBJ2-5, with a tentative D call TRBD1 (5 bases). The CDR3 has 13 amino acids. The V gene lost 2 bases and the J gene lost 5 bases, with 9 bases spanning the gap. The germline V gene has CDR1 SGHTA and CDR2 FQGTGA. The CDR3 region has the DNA TGTGCCAGCAGCTTAGTGGGGCAGGAGACCCAGTACTTC. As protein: CASSLVGQETQYF.

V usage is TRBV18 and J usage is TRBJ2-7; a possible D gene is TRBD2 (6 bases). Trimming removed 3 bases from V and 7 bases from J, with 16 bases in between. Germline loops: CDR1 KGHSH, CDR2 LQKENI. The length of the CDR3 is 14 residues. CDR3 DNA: TGTGCCAGCTCACCCCAGACTAGTACGGGGGAGCAGTACTTC. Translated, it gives CASSPQTSTGEQYF. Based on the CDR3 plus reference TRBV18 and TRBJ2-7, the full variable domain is NAGVMQNPRHLVRRRGQEARLRCSPMKGHSHVYWYRQLPEEGLKFMVYLQKENIIDESGMPKERFSAEFPKEGPSILRIQQVVRGDSAAYFCASSPQTSTGEQYFGPGTRLTVT.

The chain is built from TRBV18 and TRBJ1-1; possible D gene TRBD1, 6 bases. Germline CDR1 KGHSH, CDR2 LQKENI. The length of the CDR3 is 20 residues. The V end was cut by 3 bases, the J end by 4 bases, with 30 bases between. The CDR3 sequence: CASSPVLGRGSDHLGTEAFF. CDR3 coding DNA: TGTGCCAGCTCACCGGTGTTGGGCAGGGGCTCGGATCATTTGGGCACTGAAGCTTTCTTT. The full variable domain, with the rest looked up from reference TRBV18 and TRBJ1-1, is NAGVMQNPRHLVRRRGQEARLRCSPMKGHSHVYWYRQLPEEGLKFMVYLQKENIIDESGMPKERFSAEFPKEGPSILRIQQVVRGDSAAYFCASSPVLGRGSDHLGTEAFFGQGTRLTVV.

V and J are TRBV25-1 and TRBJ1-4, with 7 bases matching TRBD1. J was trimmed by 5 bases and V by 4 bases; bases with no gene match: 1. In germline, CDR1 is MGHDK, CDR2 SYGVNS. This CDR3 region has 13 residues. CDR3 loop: CASSATGNEKLFF. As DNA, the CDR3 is TGTGCCAGCAGTGCGACAGGGAATGAAAAACTGTTTTTT.

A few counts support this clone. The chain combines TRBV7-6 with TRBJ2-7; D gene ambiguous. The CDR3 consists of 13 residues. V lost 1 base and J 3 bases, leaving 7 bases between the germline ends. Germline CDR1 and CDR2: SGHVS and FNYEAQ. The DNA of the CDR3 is TGTGCCAGCAGCTTAGAAAGAGACTACGAGCAGTACTTC. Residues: CASSLERDYEQYF.

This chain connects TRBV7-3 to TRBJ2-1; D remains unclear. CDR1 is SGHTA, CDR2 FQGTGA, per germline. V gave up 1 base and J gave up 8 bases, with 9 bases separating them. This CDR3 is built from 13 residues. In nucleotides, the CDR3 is TGTGCCAGCAGCTTAAGTGAAGCGTATGAGCAGTTCTTC. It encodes CASSLSEAYEQFF. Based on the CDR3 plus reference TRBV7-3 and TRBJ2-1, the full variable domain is GAGVSQTPSNKVTEKGKYVELRCDPISGHTALYWYRQSLGQGPEFLIYFQGTGAADDSGLPNDRFFAVRPEGSVSTLKIQRTERGDSAVYLCASSLSEAYEQFFGPGTRLTVL.

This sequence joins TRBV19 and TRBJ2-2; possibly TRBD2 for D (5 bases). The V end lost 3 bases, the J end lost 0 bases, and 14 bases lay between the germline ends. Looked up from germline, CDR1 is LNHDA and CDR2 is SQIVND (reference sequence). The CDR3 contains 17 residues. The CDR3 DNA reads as TGTGCCAGTAGTATTTTACGGAGGTCGGCGAACACCGGGGAGCTGTTTTTT. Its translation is CASSILRRSANTGELFF.

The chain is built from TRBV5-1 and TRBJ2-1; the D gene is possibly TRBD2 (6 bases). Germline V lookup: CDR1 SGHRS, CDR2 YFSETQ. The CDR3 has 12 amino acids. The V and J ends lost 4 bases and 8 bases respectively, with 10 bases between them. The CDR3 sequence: CASSRGEDEQFF. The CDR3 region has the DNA TGCGCCAGCAGCCGAGGGGAGGATGAGCAGTTCTTC. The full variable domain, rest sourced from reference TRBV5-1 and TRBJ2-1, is KAGVTQTPRYLIKTRGQQVTLSCSPISGHRSVSWYQQTPGQGLQFLFEYFSETQRNKGNFPGRFSGRQFSNSRSEMNVSTLELGDSALYLCASSRGEDEQFFGPGTRLTVL.

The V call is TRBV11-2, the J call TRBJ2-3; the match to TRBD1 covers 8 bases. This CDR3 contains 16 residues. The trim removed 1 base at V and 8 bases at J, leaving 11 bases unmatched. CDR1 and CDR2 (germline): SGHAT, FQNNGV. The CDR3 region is CASSLGAGQANLTQYF. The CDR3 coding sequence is TGTGCCAGCAGCTTAGGCGCGGGACAGGCCAACCTTACGCAGTATTTT.

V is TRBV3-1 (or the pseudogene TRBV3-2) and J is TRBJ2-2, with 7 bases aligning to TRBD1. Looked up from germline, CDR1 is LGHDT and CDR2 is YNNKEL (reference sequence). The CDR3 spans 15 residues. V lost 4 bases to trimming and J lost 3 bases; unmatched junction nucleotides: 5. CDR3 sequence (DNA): TGTGCCAGCAGCCGGGACAGACTGTACACCGGGGAGCTGTTTTTT. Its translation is CASSRDRLYTGELFF.

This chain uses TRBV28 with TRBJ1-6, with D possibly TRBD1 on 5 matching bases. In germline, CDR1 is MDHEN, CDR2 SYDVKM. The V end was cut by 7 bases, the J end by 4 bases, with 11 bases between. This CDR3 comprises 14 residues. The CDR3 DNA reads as TGTGCCAGCATCTCGACAGCATATAATTCACCCCTCCACTTT. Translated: CASISTAYNSPLHF. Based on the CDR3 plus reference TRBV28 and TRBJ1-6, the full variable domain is DVKVTQSSRYLVKRTGEKVFLECVQDMDHENMFWYRQDPGLGLRLIYFSYDVKMKEKGDIPEGYSVSREKKERFSLILESASTNQTSMYLCASISTAYNSPLHFGNGTRLTVT.

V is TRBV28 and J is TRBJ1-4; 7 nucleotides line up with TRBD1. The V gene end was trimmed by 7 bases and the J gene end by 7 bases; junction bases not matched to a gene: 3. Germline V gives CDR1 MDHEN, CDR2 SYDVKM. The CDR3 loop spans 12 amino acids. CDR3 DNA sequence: TGTGCCAGCAACCGACAGGGTGAAAAACTGTTTTTT. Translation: CASNRQGEKLFF.